This T cell receptor (beta chain) was sequenced for a study of identical twins. Study outcomes and limitations: High-abundance cord blood beta clonotypes had fewer insertions; memory repertoires showed none.

TCRdb ran MiXCR on the 5' RACE reads and lists one entry per CDR3 protein. The table records some 190,000 distinct CDR3 sequences, approximately 16% of them present only once. Germline lookup yields CDR1 SGHVS and CDR2 FNYEAQ. The CDR3 is 15 amino acids. The V gene lost 5 bases and the J gene lost 7 bases, with 18 bases spanning the gap. As to this clonotype: Antigen unknown.

This same sample was also part of a study on T cells expressing NK-cell markers. That paper notes: Of the CD8+ T cells in over five donors, roughly 1.0-7.0% belonged to dominant NKG2C+ clonotypes.

The sequencing sample was made of CD8+ T cells sorted from blood. V is TRBV7-6 and J is TRBJ2-4, with D possibly matching TRBD1 (6 bases). This clonotype was sampled from a woman between 18 and 29 years old in good health. In nucleotides, the CDR3 is TGTGCCAGCAGCCCCCTAGGGGGAGTGGGGAACATTCAGTACTTC. It translates to CASSPLGGVGNIQYF.